Presented here are 17 T cell receptor beta chains from one specimen sequenced in a study of CD8 T cells in acute hepatitis C reinfection. Time point in this sample: naive CD8 control sorted from an acute-time-point sample. Using immunoSEQ multiplex PCR, the repertoire was profiled, and TCRdb retains in-frame clones only, with some absent. The sample records tens of thousands of clones, 80% to 90% being singletons. The source material was naive CD8+ T cells from PBMCs. These receptors originate from a woman aged 18 to 35 who spontaneously cleared hepatitis C infection.

This rearrangement joins TRBV7-3 to TRBJ2-2; 13 nucleotides agree with TRBD2. This CDR3 region has 15 residues. Looked up from germline, CDR1 is SGHTA and CDR2 is FQGTGA. J lost 10 bases, V lost 4 bases, and 6 bases had no gene match. The DNA for the CDR3 is TGTGCCAGCAGCTCCGGGACTAGCGGGATAGAGGAGCTGTTTTTT. Its translation is CASSSGTSGIEELFF. Combining the CDR3 with reference TRBV7-3 and TRBJ2-2 gives the whole variable domain GAGVSQTPSNKVTEKGKYVELRCDPISGHTALYWYRQSLGQGPEFLIYFQGTGAADDSGLPNDRFFAVRPEGSVSTLKIQRTERGDSAVYLCASSSGTSGIEELFFGEGSRLTVL.

This chain uses TRBV7-2 with TRBJ2-1, with D hard to call. The CDR3 totals 12 residues. Per germline, CDR1 SGHTA and CDR2 FQGNSA. Between the trimmed V and J ends, which lost 1 base and 12 bases, there was a span of 10 bases. CDR3 in DNA: TGTGCCAGCAGCTTAGGGCACTGGGTGCAGTTCTTC. It translates to CASSLGHWVQFF.

The chain recombines TRBV29-1 with TRBJ2-2; D possibly corresponds to TRBD1 (7 bases). Germline V CDR1 and CDR2: SQVTM, ANQGSEA. V was cut by 3 bases and J by 4 bases, with 12 bases left in between. The CDR3 has 14 amino acids. The DNA for the CDR3 is TGCAGCGTTGAGGGTCAGGGGGGCACCGGGGAGCTGTTTTTT. Translated, it gives CSVEGQGGTGELFF.

The genes are TRBV5-6 and TRBJ2-7; maybe TRBD1 (5 bases). This CDR3 region has 14 residues. With 4 bases removed from V and 4 bases from J, the gap between germline ends came to 15 bases. CDR1 is SGHDT and CDR2 is YYEEEE in the germline V gene. CDR3 region: CASSQMTGAYEQYF. CDR3 DNA sequence: TGTGCCAGCAGCCAGATGACTGGGGCTTACGAGCAGTACTTC.

This chain links TRBV6-5 with TRBJ1-2; no reliable D call. This CDR3 region has 15 residues. Germline loops: CDR1 MNHEY, CDR2 SVGAGI. V shed 9 bases and J shed 5 bases, with 22 bases lying between them. The CDR3 DNA follows: TGTGCCAGTAGGTCCCCCGAGGCCCTTAGGTATGGCTACACCTTC. It is translated as CASRSPEALRYGYTF.

The chain joins TRBV4-1 to TRBJ2-7, with 11 bases lining up with TRBD2. Germline lookup yields CDR1 MGHRA and CDR2 YSYEKL. With V trimmed by 0 bases and J by 7 bases, 5 bases remained unmatched. This CDR3 has 15 amino acids. The CDR3 loop is CASSQDLAGGREQYF. The CDR3 coding sequence is TGCGCCAGCAGCCAAGATTTAGCGGGAGGGCGTGAGCAGTACTTC.

The V call is TRBV27, the J call TRBJ2-2, with D unresolved. Deletions cut 6 bases from V and 1 base from J, with 9 bases between. This CDR3 region has 14 residues. Germline assignment: CDR1 MNHEY and CDR2 SMNVEV (reference sequence). CDR3 sequence (DNA): TGTGCCAGCAGACCAGCTTTGAACACCGGGGAGCTGTTTTTT. This translates into CASRPALNTGELFF.

This chain's CDR3 is CASSRISGSGTDTQYF. The CDR3 DNA sequence: TGTGCCAGCAGCAGAATTAGCGGGAGTGGCACAGATACGCAGTATTTT. The rearrangement joins TRBV7-9 to TRBJ2-3; TRBD2 matches 9 bases. Trimming took 5 bases from V and 1 from J; bases not matched to a gene: 7. The CDR3 totals 16 residues. Germline V gives CDR1 SEHNR, CDR2 FQNEAQ (reference sequence).

The chain combines TRBV15 with TRBJ2-7; 9 bases match TRBD2. The CDR3 sequence is 15 residues long. Germline values: CDR1 LNHNV, CDR2 YYDKDF (reference sequence). Unmatched junction bases numbered 6, after V lost 1 base and J lost 5 bases. CDR3 protein: CATSRVSGRNHEQYF. In DNA form, the CDR3 reads TGTGCCACCAGCAGAGTCAGCGGGAGGAATCACGAGCAGTACTTC.

As regards this clone: Other DNA sequences in the sample encode the same CDR3. The chain recombines TRBV9 with TRBJ2-1; 8 bases match TRBD2. Unmatched junction bases numbered 14, after V lost 3 bases and J lost 9 bases. Germline V gene sequence: CDR1 SGDLS, CDR2 YYNGEE. The CDR3 is 16 residues long. The CDR3 DNA reads TGTGCCAGCAGCGGGCTGGGTCGGGAGGGCCAAGGTGAGCAGTTCTTC. Residues: CASSGLGREGQGEQFF.

This clone was observed a single time. This chain uses TRBV9 with TRBJ2-1, with a weak D call TRBD2 (5 bases). Between the trimmed V and J ends, which lost 0 bases and 3 bases, there was a span of 10 bases. The CDR3 covers 15 residues. Germline CDR1 reads SGDLS; CDR2 reads YYNGEE. The CDR3 region has the DNA TGTGCCAGCAGCGTAGGTACGGGAAACTACAATGAGCAGTTCTTC. Protein: CASSVGTGNYNEQFF.

V usage is TRBV2 and J usage is TRBJ2-5; no firm D call. Germline V lookup: CDR1 SNHLY, CDR2 FYNNEI. The CDR3 extends over 11 amino acids. With 7 bases removed from V and 7 bases from J, the gap between germline ends came to 10 bases. The CDR3 loop is CASISERTQYF. CDR3 DNA: TGTGCCAGCATTTCAGAGCGGACCCAGTACTTC.

The chain is built from TRBV19 and TRBJ2-5; possible D gene TRBD2, 6 bases. In germline, CDR1 is LNHDA, CDR2 SQIVND (reference sequence). Trimming removed 3 bases at V and 5 bases at J, with 10 bases between. The CDR3 is made up of 13 amino acids. CDR3 sequence reads: CASSITSSETQYF. The CDR3 coding sequence is TGTGCCAGTAGTATTACTAGCTCGGAGACCCAGTACTTC.

The genes are TRBV18 and TRBJ2-1; the D call may be TRBD1 or TRBD2 (6 bases each). The CDR3 is 14 residues long. The germline CDR1 and CDR2 sequences are KGHSH and LQKENI. Trimming removed 0 bases from V and 6 bases from J, with 9 bases in between. CDR3 region: CASSPPQGGNEQFF. CDR3 sequence (DNA): TGTGCCAGCTCACCACCACAGGGAGGCAATGAGCAGTTCTTC.

The J gene is TRBJ2-7, the V gene TRBV27; D remains ambiguous. The length of the CDR3 is 14 residues. Per germline, CDR1 MNHEY and CDR2 SMNVEV (reference sequence). V lost 3 bases, J lost 6 bases, and 15 bases lay in between. The CDR3 nucleotides are TGTGCCAGCAGTTTGTATAATTCTGTTCGCGAGCAGTACTTC. It codes for CASSLYNSVREQYF.

J is TRBJ2-7 and V is TRBV27; possible D gene TRBD1, 5 bases. Germline V gene sequence: CDR1 MNHEY, CDR2 SMNVEV (reference sequence). CDR3 length equals 11 residues. Trimming left V 7 bases short and J 4 bases short, with 8 bases between. The DNA for the CDR3 is TGTGCCAGCATGAAGGGGTACGAGCAGTACTTC. It yields the protein CASMKGYEQYF.

The chain joins TRBV7-6 to TRBJ2-5; 7 bases fit TRBD2. Germline V gene sequence: CDR1 SGHVS, CDR2 FNYEAQ. The junction had 12 bases not matched to a gene; V was cut back by 4 bases and J by 1 base. There are 17 residues in the CDR3. The CDR3 region has the DNA TGTGCCAGCAGCTCGCCTCCGCGGGAGTTGGTCCAAGAGACCCAGTACTTC. Its translation is CASSSPPRELVQETQYF.